This entry is about one T cell receptor (beta chain). What it recognizes is unknown. Produced via immunoSEQ multiplex PCR; TCRdb's table is partial and in-frame only. The sample includes 90,000 or so clones, 96% seen only once; the top ten take 0.78%. This specimen belongs to a study of cytomegalovirus exposure and HLA in healthy donors. General study findings and limits: Subsequent analysis revealed that first-cohort TCR clusters tended to co-occur in the 120 or so validation repertoires. A few chains linked to CMV were shown in vitro to be specific for CMV antigens.

The sequenced sample was PBMCs. This sequence was found in a man between 18 and 35 years old in good health and CMV-seronegative.

CDR3 sequence: CASSYAVYTEAFF. CDR3 nucleotide sequence: TGTGCCAGCAGTTACGCGGTTTACACTGAAGCTTTCTTT. The V and J genes are TRBV6-5 and TRBJ1-1; no firm D call. The CDR3 is made up of 13 amino acids. Looked up from germline, CDR1 is MNHEY and CDR2 is SVGAGI. The germline V and J ends were trimmed by 2 bases and 3 bases, with 7 bases remaining between them.